Following are 8 T cell receptor beta chains from one sample sequenced in a study of post-analysis software for immune sequencing data. General study points: Several TRBV segments occurring more often in patients than controls included TRBV5-6, TRBV5-1 and TRBV20-1.

Unique molecular identifiers had been added to the TCR beta cDNA libraries. Each CDR3 protein is one row after TCRdb ran MiXCR on the PCR reads. The table includes 350,000 to 500,000 distinct CDR3 sequences, approximately 39% detected once. No cognate antigen is known for these TCRs. Sequenced: blood. These receptors all stem from a girl between 2 and 10 years old with multiple sclerosis.

This clonotype was recorded only once. J is TRBJ2-1 and V is TRBV28; 11 bases fit TRBD1. The CDR3 runs to 12 residues. Germline V CDR1 and CDR2: MDHEN, SYDVKM. J gave up 15 bases and V 6 bases, and 7 bases lay outside the gene matches. CDR3 residues: CASRRTGGFRFF. CDR3 DNA sequence: TGTGCCAGCAGACGGACAGGGGGCTTTCGGTTCTTC.

The rearrangement links TRBV29-1 to TRBJ2-7; TRBD1 matches at 9 bases. The ends lost 6 bases at V and 3 bases at J; junction bases unmatched: 15. The CDR3 length is 16 residues. Looked up from germline, CDR1 is SQVTM and CDR2 is ANQGSEA. The CDR3 loop is CSVGTPTRDRDYEQYF. In DNA form, the CDR3 reads TGCAGCGTGGGAACTCCCACCCGGGACAGGGACTACGAGCAGTACTTC.

J is TRBJ2-1 and V is TRBV11-2; D is perhaps TRBD1 (5 bases). Germline V gives CDR1 SGHAT, CDR2 FQNNGV. The CDR3 consists of 15 residues. Trimming took 0 bases from V and 7 from J, leaving 13 bases between them. CDR3 amino acids: CASSLDRRVGNEQFF. CDR3 DNA sequence: TGTGCCAGCAGCTTAGATCGCAGGGTGGGTAATGAGCAGTTCTTC.

This clonotype has just a few counts. The chain employs TRBV12-3 or TRBV12-4 and TRBJ2-7; 8 positions match TRBD1. Losses at the gene ends were 6 bases for V and 7 bases for J; bases not matched to a gene: 8. CDR3 length: 13 amino acids. The CDR3 here is CASRSDRGGEQYF. CDR3 nucleotides: TGTGCCAGCAGGTCTGACAGGGGCGGAGAGCAGTACTTC.

In its sample, this clonotype was seen a few times. This chain connects TRBV20-1 to TRBJ2-5; the D gene is possibly TRBD2 (6 bases). The CDR3 consists of 14 residues. V lost 4 bases, J lost 4 bases, and 16 bases lay in between. Germline V gives CDR1 DFQATT, CDR2 SNEGSKA (reference sequence). The CDR3 is CSATRLEGAETQYF. The CDR3, as DNA: TGCAGTGCTACCAGACTAGAAGGTGCAGAGACCCAGTACTTC.

J is TRBJ2-7 and V is TRBV5-1; a weak D match, TRBD1 (6 bases). Germline assignment: CDR1 SGHRS and CDR2 YFSETQ. V was pared by 4 bases and J by 0 bases, with 14 bases between. This CDR3 comprises 15 residues. In nucleotides, the CDR3 is TGCGCCAGCAGCGTGGTACAGGACAGCTCCTACGAGCAGTACTTC. Amino acids: CASSVVQDSSYEQYF.

The gene calls are TRBV28 and TRBJ2-5; D perhaps matches TRBD2 (5 bases). The germline V and J ends were trimmed by 7 bases and 1 base, with 10 bases remaining between them. This CDR3 contains 13 residues. Germline CDR1 is MDHEN and CDR2 is SYDVKM. The CDR3 sequence: CASMRRIQETQYF. The CDR3 nucleotides are TGTGCCAGCATGAGGAGGATCCAAGAGACCCAGTACTTC. The variable domain in full, completed from reference TRBV28 and TRBJ2-5, reads DVKVTQSSRYLVKRTGEKVFLECVQDMDHENMFWYRQDPGLGLRLIYFSYDVKMKEKGDIPEGYSVSREKKERFSLILESASTNQTSMYLCASMRRIQETQYFGPGTRLLVL.

This clonotype has just a few counts. The V gene is TRBV2, the J gene TRBJ1-2; D is perhaps TRBD1 (6 bases). Germline CDR1 reads SNHLY; CDR2 reads FYNNEI. The germline V and J ends were trimmed by 8 bases and 8 bases, with 24 bases remaining between them. This CDR3 spans 15 amino acids. CDR3 region: CASAGDGGRVRGYTF. CDR3 sequence (DNA): TGTGCCAGCGCAGGCGACGGGGGCCGGGTTAGGGGCTACACCTTC.